The clone carrying this TCR beta chain was seen many times. This record comes from a study of T cells in Graves' hyperthyroidism and ophthalmopathy. Based on clinical symptoms, serum thyroxine and TRAb, thyroid ultrasound and orbital computed tomography, diagnoses were reached. Amplified TCR beta CDR3 regions came from RNA transcripts. First-round RT-PCR with HTBI primers amplified the TCR CDR3 region. TCRdb recomputed calls from the multiplex PCR reads with MiXCR, one row per CDR3 protein. Of about 500,000 distinct CDR3 sequences listed, 13% to 15% are singletons. Germline loops: CDR1 SQVTM, CDR2 ANQGSEA. This CDR3 region has 13 residues. The V and J ends lost 2 bases and 2 bases respectively, with 7 bases between them.

The specimen was blood. The V and J genes are TRBV29-1 and TRBJ1-3; D unclear. This TCR derives from a woman between 18 and 29 years old with Graves' hyperthyroidism. CDR3 sequence: CSVEPLTGNTIYF. The CDR3 bases are TGCAGCGTTGAACCTTTGACTGGAAACACCATATATTTT.